The text below deals with one T cell receptor beta chain. What it recognizes is unknown. Germline values: CDR1 SGHRS, CDR2 YFSETQ. CDR3 length: 11 amino acids. The V end was cut by 4 bases, the J end by 2 bases, with 3 bases between. This sample stems from a study of vaccination effects on CD4 cells after COVID-19. The method was immunoSEQ multiplex PCR; TCRdb's version includes in-frame clones alone and lacks a portion of them. Here the sample spans 37,000 or so clones, around 79% being singletons. On roughly day 10 of culture, CD4+ T cells were separated out. This rearrangement joins TRBV5-1 to TRBJ2-5; D is unresolved. Source: CD4+ T cells from PBMCs cultured without peptide, taken before COVID-19 vaccination. This TCR derives from a human donor who received a COVID-19 vaccine. Written as DNA, the CDR3 is TGCGCCAGCAGCCAACAAGAGACCCAGTACTTC. Translation gives CASSQQETQYF. The entire variable domain, with the rest obtained from reference TRBV5-1 and TRBJ2-5, is as follows: KAGVTQTPRYLIKTRGQQVTLSCSPISGHRSVSWYQQTPGQGLQFLFEYFSETQRNKGNFPGRFSGRQFSNSRSEMNVSTLELGDSALYLCASSQQETQYFGPGTRLLVL.